These 7 T cell receptor beta chains came from one sample sequenced in a study of blood T cell repertoires in COVID-19. The data were produced by immunoSEQ multiplex PCR, yet TCRdb's version contains in-frame clones alone and is incomplete. The data hold about 110,000 clones, with 89% observed a single time. The sequencing input was peripheral blood. The receptors come from a man aged 35 to 55 with active or convalescent COVID-19.

The chain joins TRBV5-1 to TRBJ1-3; 9 bases fit TRBD1. With 4 bases clipped from V and 1 base from J, the junction kept 3 bases outside the gene matches. This CDR3 is 15 amino acids long. Germline CDR1 is SGHRS and CDR2 is YFSETQ. CDR3 in amino acids: CASSPGQGSGNTIYF. The CDR3 nucleotides are TGCGCCAGCAGCCCGGGACAGGGATCTGGAAACACCATATATTTT.

The rearrangement uses TRBV11-2 and TRBJ2-3; the D gene is possibly TRBD1 (6 bases). CDR3 length equals 18 residues. Germline loops: CDR1 SGHAT, CDR2 FQNNGV. Trimming shortened V by 1 base and J by 5 bases, and 22 bases separated the two germline ends. In DNA, the CDR3 is TGTGCCAGCAGCTTAGCCCCAAACACAGGGAAGTTAGGAGATACGCAGTATTTT. Amino acid sequence: CASSLAPNTGKLGDTQYF.

V is TRBV12-3 or TRBV12-4 and J is TRBJ1-2; TRBD1 is a possible D gene (5 bases). This CDR3 contains 11 residues. Trimming removed 6 bases from V and 7 bases from J, with 9 bases in between. Here the CDR3 reads CASSQGSGYTF. DNA for the CDR3: TGTGCCAGCAGCCAGGGTAGTGGCTACACCTTC.

As DNA, the CDR3 is TGCGCCAGCAGCCAAGAGTGGACAGGGGGCAAAGCCGGGGAGCTGTTTTTT. Amino acids: CASSQEWTGGKAGELFF. J is TRBJ2-2 and V is TRBV4-3, with 11 nucleotides matching TRBD1. V dropped 0 bases and J dropped 6; count of bases not matched to a gene: 6. Per germline, CDR1 LGHNA and CDR2 YSLEER. There are 17 residues in the CDR3.

The genes are TRBV5-6 and TRBJ2-1; TRBD2 aligns across 7 bases. The germline gives CDR1 SGHDT, CDR2 YYEEEE. The V gene end was trimmed by 1 base and the J gene end by 8 bases; junction bases not matched to a gene: 9. The CDR3 is made up of 15 amino acids. In nucleotides, the CDR3 is TGTGCCAGCAGCTTGAGGCGGGAGACTAGCTATGAGCAGTTCTTC. Its protein product is CASSLRRETSYEQFF. The whole variable domain, remainder taken from reference TRBV5-6 and TRBJ2-1, is DAGVTQSPTHLIKTRGQQVTLRCSPKSGHDTVSWYQQALGQGPQFIFQYYEEEERQRGNFPDRFSGHQFPNYSSELNVNALLLGDSALYLCASSLRRETSYEQFFGPGTRLTVL.

V and J are TRBV28 and TRBJ2-3; 9 nucleotides align to TRBD1. V gave up 5 bases and J gave up 14 bases; unmatched junction bases: 17. The CDR3 is made up of 15 amino acids. Germline V gene sequence: CDR1 MDHEN, CDR2 SYDVKM. In nucleotides, the CDR3 is TGTGCCAGCAGTAAGGCTAGTACCGGGACAGGGAGGGGGTATTTT. Amino acid sequence: CASSKASTGTGRGYF.

The chain recombines TRBV12-5 with TRBJ2-3; 7 positions match TRBD2. Germline lookup yields CDR1 LGHNT and CDR2 FRNRAP. The CDR3 spans 16 residues. V shed 7 bases and J 6 bases; nucleotides not matched to a gene: 16. The CDR3 loop is CASAPSGGGSMDTQYF. As DNA, the CDR3 is TGTGCTAGTGCCCCTAGTGGGGGGGGTTCAATGGATACGCAGTATTTT.